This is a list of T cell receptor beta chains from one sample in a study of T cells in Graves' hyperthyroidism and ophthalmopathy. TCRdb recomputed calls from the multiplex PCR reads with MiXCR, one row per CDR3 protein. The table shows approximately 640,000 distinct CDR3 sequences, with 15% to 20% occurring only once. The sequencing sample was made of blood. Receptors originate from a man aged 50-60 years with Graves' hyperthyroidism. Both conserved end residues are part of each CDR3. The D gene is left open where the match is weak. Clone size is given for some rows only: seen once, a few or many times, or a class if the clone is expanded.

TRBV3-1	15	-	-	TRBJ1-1	TGTGCCAGCAGCCAAGAGAGACAGACTAACACTGAAGCTTTCTTT	CASSQERQTNTEAFF
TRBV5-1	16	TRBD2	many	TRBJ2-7	TGCGCCAGCAGTAGGCGGGACGGGACTAGCCTCTACGAGCAGTACTTC	CASSRRDGTSLYEQYF
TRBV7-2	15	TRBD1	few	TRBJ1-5	TGTGCCAGCGCACCGACAGGGGGCGCGAGTCAGCCCCAGCATTTT	CASAPTGGASQPQHF
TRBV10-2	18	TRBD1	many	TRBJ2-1	TGCGCCAGCATTACAGGGGCCACCCGCTACAATAACGGCAATGAGCAGTTCTTC	CASITGATRYNNGNEQFF
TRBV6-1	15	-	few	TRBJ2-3	TGTGCCAGCAGCCTGCGACAGGACAGCACAGATACGCAGTATTTT	CASSLRQDSTDTQYF
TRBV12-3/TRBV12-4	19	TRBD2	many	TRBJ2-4	TGTGCCAGCAGTTTTAACCGTATAGCGGGAGGGCTAGCCAAAAACATTCAGTACTTC	CASSFNRIAGGLAKNIQYF
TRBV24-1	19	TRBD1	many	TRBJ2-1	TGTGCCACCAGTGAGAAAACAGGGGCCAAAACTACTGGGGGTAATGAGCAGTTCTTC	CATSEKTGAKTTGGNEQFF
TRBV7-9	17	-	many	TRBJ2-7	-	CASSLFLLGTVSYEQYF
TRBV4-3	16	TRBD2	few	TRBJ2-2	TGCGCCAGCAGCCAAGAGCCCAGCGGGAGCGCCGGGGAGCTGTTTTTT	CASSQEPSGSAGELFF
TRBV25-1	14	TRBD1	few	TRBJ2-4	TGTGCCAGCAGTGGAGCCGGGACAGCAAACATTCAGTACTTC	CASSGAGTANIQYF
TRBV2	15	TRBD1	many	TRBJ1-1	TGTGCCAGCAGATGGACAGGGTCCATGAACACTGAAGCTTTCTTT	CASRWTGSMNTEAFF
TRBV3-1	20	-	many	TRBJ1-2	TGTGCCAGCAGCCAAGATCGGGCGTGGTACCGCTGGCACCATTCCTATGGCTACACCTTC	CASSQDRAWYRWHHSYGYTF
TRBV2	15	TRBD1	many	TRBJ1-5	TGTGCCAGCAGGGAGACAGGGGTTAGGAATCAGCCCCAGCATTTT	CASRETGVRNQPQHF
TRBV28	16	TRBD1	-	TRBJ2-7	TGTGCCAGCAGTTTGATTGAGACAGGGTTGAGCTACGAGCAGTACTTC	CASSLIETGLSYEQYF
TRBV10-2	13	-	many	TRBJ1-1	TGCGCCAGCAGTGTGAACAGGGCGGAGCGAGCTTTCTTT	CASSVNRAERAFF
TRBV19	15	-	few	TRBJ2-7	TGTGCCAGTAGTAAGGCGGCAGGCGGGGCGTACGAGCAGTACTTC	CASSKAAGGAYEQYF
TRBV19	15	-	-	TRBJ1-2	TGTGCCAGTATTTTGGGGGACGCCGCAGGCTATGGCTACACCTTC	CASILGDAAGYGYTF
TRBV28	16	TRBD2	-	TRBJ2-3	TGTGCCAGCAGTTTCCAACCTAGCGGGAGTACAGATACGCAGTATTTT	CASSFQPSGSTDTQYF
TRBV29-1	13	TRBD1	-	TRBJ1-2	TGCAGCGCACGACAGGGGATGGACTATGGCTACACCTTC	CSARQGMDYGYTF
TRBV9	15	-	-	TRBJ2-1	TGTGCCAGCAGCTTTGACAGCGGCTCCTACAATGAGCAGTTCTTC	CASSFDSGSYNEQFF
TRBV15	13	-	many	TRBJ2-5	TGTGCCACCAGCAGAGCTGGGGGAGAGACCCAGTACTTC	CATSRAGGETQYF
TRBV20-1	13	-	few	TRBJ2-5	TGCAGTGCTAACACGGGAAGCATCGAGACCCAGTACTTC	CSANTGSIETQYF
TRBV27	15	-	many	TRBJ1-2	TGTGCCAGCAGTAGATGGGGCGTAACTAACTATGGCTACACCTTC	CASSRWGVTNYGYTF
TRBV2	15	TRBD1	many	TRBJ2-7	TGTGCCAGCAGTGAAAGGACAGGGGGCATCGACGAGCAGTACTTC	CASSERTGGIDEQYF
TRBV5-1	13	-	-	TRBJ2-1	TGCGCCAGCAGCTTGGGGGACTACAATGAGCAGTTCTTC	CASSLGDYNEQFF
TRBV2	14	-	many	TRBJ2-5	TGTGCCAGCAGTGACGGGCGGACCCAAGAGACCCAGTACTTC	CASSDGRTQETQYF
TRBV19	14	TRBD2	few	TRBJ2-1	TGTGCCAGTAGTGTAGTAGCGGGAGGGCATGAGCAGTTCTTC	CASSVVAGGHEQFF
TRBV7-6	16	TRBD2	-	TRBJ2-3	TGTGCCAGCAGCTTAGTGAGCGGGATTAGCACAGATACGCAGTATTTT	CASSLVSGISTDTQYF
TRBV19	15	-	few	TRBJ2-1	TGTGCCAGTACCCTTTGGGCAGGGGCGGGTAATGAGCAGTTCTTC	CASTLWAGAGNEQFF
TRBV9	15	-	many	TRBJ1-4	TGTGCCAGCAGCGCTACCGGGACGGCGAATGAAAAACTGTTTTTT	CASSATGTANEKLFF
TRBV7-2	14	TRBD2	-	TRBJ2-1	TGTGCCAGCAGCTCCGGACTAGCGGGAGAATTAAAGTTCTTC	CASSSGLAGELKFF
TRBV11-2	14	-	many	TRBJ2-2	TGTGCCAGCAGCTTAACCGGACGGACCGGGGAGCTGTTTTTT	CASSLTGRTGELFF
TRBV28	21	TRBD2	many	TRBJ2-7	TGTGCCAGCAGTTTGTCCTTAAGACGGAAGGGACTAGCGGGTGTTGGCTACGAGCAGTACTTC	CASSLSLRRKGLAGVGYEQYF
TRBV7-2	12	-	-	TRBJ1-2	TGTGCCAGCAGCTTAAATCAATATGGCTACACCTTC	CASSLNQYGYTF
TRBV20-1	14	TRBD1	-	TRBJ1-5	TGCAGTGCTAGTCGGGACAGGTTCAATCAGCCCCAGCATTTT	CSASRDRFNQPQHF
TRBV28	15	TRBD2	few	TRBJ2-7	TGTGCCAGCAGTTTATGGACTAGCGAATCCTACGAGCAGTACTTC	CASSLWTSESYEQYF
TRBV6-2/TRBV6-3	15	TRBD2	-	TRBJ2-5	TGTGCCAGCAGTTACTGGGCGGGAGAAGGAGAGACCCAGTACTTC	CASSYWAGEGETQYF
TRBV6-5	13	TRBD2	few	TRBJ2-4	TGTGCCACCAAGGGACTAGAAAGGGACATTCAGTACTTC	CATKGLERDIQYF
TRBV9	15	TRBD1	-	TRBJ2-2	TGTGCCAGCAGCCCACAGGGGCGGGTCACCGGGGAGCTGTTTTTT	CASSPQGRVTGELFF
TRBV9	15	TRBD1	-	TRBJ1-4	TGCGCCAGCAGCTTTTTTGGGACAGAAAATGAAAAACTGTTTTTT	CASSFFGTENEKLFF
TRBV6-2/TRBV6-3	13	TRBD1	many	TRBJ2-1	TGTGCCAGCGGGGACAGGTCCTACAATGAGCAGTTCTTC	CASGDRSYNEQFF
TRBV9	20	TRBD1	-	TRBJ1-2	TGTGCCAGCAGCTCCCTGCTGGGACAGGGGGCCTATCAGAGGGACTATGGCTACACCTTC	CASSSLLGQGAYQRDYGYTF
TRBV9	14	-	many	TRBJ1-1	TGTGCCAGCAGCGTAGGGGGGTGGAACACTGAAGCTTTCTTT	CASSVGGWNTEAFF
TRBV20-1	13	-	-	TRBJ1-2	TGCAGTGCTAGAGAGAGAGTTAACTATGGCTACACCTTC	CSARERVNYGYTF
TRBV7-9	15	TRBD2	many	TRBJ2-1	TGTGCCAGCGCGACCGGGACTAGCTTGGCCAATGAGCAGTTCTTC	CASATGTSLANEQFF
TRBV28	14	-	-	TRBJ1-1	TGTGCCAACACCTCCTGGGACTCATCCACTGAAGCTTTCTTT	CANTSWDSSTEAFF
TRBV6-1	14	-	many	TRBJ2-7	TGTGCCAGCAGCACCGGGGACGCTGCCCACGAGCAGTACTTC	CASSTGDAAHEQYF
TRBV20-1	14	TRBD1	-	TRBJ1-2	TGCAGTGCTAGACTTCTGGACAGGGACTATGGCTACACCTTC	CSARLLDRDYGYTF
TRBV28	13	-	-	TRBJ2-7	TGTGCCAGCAGGGCCTCAGGACTGTACGAGCAGTACTTC	CASRASGLYEQYF
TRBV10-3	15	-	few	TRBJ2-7	TGTGCCATCAGCCTCGACTCTCGAGGGGGCTACGAGCAGTACTTC	CAISLDSRGGYEQYF
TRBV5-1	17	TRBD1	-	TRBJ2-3	TGCGCCAGCAGCCAGCCTATAAACAGGGGGCAAACAGATACGCAGTATTTT	CASSQPINRGQTDTQYF
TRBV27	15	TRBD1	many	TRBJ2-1	TGTGCCAGCAGTACCGGGACAGGGCCGTACAATGAGCAGTTCTTC	CASSTGTGPYNEQFF
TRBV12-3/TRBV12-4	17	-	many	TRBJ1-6	TGTGCCAGCAGTTTCTCCTATAGGGGGTCCTATAATTCACCCCTCCACTTT	CASSFSYRGSYNSPLHF